The 9 T cell receptor beta chains in this list originate from one sample, sequenced in a study of cytomegalovirus exposure and HLA in healthy donors. The primer mix had 60 Vbeta and 13 Jbeta primers. Profiled with immunoSEQ multiplex PCR; TCRdb holds only in-frame clones, not every one. The top ten hold roughly 3.6% of the sample, which has 130,000 or so clones, 60% to 85% seen once. The specimen was PBMCs. The source is a man under 40 in good health and CMV-seronegative.

The chain combines TRBV28 with TRBJ2-7; 10 bases match TRBD2. Per germline, CDR1 MDHEN and CDR2 SYDVKM. V lost 3 bases and J lost 4; bases outside the gene matches: 6. The CDR3 runs 15 residues. CDR3: CASSFLSGGSYEQYF. DNA for the CDR3: TGTGCCAGCAGTTTCCTTAGCGGGGGGTCGTACGAGCAGTACTTC.

The gene calls are TRBV21-1 and TRBJ1-2; TRBD1, as called in the table, went unchecked against the DNA. TRBV21-1 is given as a pseudogene. CDR3 size: 18 residues. The CDR3 loop is CASSKAQGGQQIAYGYTF. The CDR3 nucleotides read TGTGCCAGCAGCAAAGCTCAGGGCGGACAGCAGATTGCGTATGGCTACACCTTC.

This chain links TRBV9 with TRBJ1-4, with D possibly being TRBD1 (6 bases). CDR1 and CDR2 from the germline V gene are SGDLS and YYNGEE. V lost 3 bases and J 6 bases, leaving 12 bases between the germline ends. The CDR3 is 14 residues long. The DNA for the CDR3 is TGTGCCAGCAGCGACAGGGAATTAGATGAAAAACTGTTTTTT. This codes for CASSDRELDEKLFF.

This clone was observed a few times. The chain uses TRBV6-4 and TRBJ2-5; the D gene is possibly TRBD1 (6 bases). This CDR3 region has 12 residues. CDR1 MRHNA and CDR2 SNTAGT come from the germline V gene. With 8 bases removed from V and 3 bases from J, the gap between germline ends came to 10 bases. CDR3 nucleotide sequence: TGTGCCAGCTGCAGGGGTAAAGAGACCCAGTACTTC. Protein sequence: CASCRGKETQYF.

The CDR3 reads CASSLGTPRDRLNYEQYF. Here the CDR3 DNA reads TGCGCCAGCAGCTTGGGGACCCCCCGGGACAGGCTAAACTACGAGCAGTACTTC. The chain carries TRBV5-1 and TRBJ2-7; 8 nucleotides line up with TRBD1. Germline loops: CDR1 SGHRS, CDR2 YFSETQ. This CDR3 is built from 18 residues. With 0 bases clipped from V and 3 bases from J, the junction kept 14 bases outside the gene matches.

The chain couples TRBV7-3 to TRBJ2-7, with 11 bases matching TRBD1. J lost 4 bases, V lost 0 bases, and 5 bases had no gene match. There are 16 residues in the CDR3. The germline gives CDR1 SGHTA, CDR2 FQGTGA. The CDR3 sequence: CASSLTGQGALYEQYF. In nucleotides, the CDR3 is TGTGCCAGCAGCTTAACAGGACAGGGGGCTCTTTACGAGCAGTACTTC.

This chain connects TRBV4-2 to TRBJ1-2, with TRBD1 identical over 7 bases. This CDR3 spans 18 amino acids. The junction had 14 bases not matched to a gene; V was cut back by 4 bases and J by 0 bases. Germline values: CDR1 LGHNA, CDR2 YNFKEQ. CDR3 coding DNA: TGTGCCAGCAGCCCCACCGGGAGACAGGGCTTAACTAACTATGGCTACACCTTC. Protein product: CASSPTGRQGLTNYGYTF.

V is TRBV5-1 and J is TRBJ1-4; D unresolved. Germline V gene lookup returns CDR1 SGHRS and CDR2 YFSETQ. Trimming pared 0 bases from V and 4 bases from J, leaving 4 bases between. The CDR3 consists of 13 residues. CDR3 nucleotide sequence: TGCGCCAGCAGCTTGGAGAGTAATGAAAAACTGTTTTTT. Translating it yields CASSLESNEKLFF.

The V and J genes are TRBV6-6 and TRBJ1-1; possibly TRBD1 for D (5 bases). The CDR3 loop spans 13 amino acids. V was shortened by 2 bases and J by 5 bases, with 9 bases between the two germline ends. Germline CDR1 reads MNHNY; CDR2 reads SVGAGI (reference sequence). The CDR3 loop reads CASSYQGGTEAFF. CDR3 nucleotide sequence: TGTGCCAGCAGTTACCAGGGAGGGACTGAAGCTTTCTTT.